This T cell receptor beta chain was sequenced during a study of T cells after yellow fever vaccination. Study observations and caveats: Booster samples showed a return of most primary-vaccination clones (around 96% CD4, over 70% CD8).

V lost 1 base to trimming and J lost 8 bases; unmatched junction nucleotides: 18. Germline-derived CDR1 and CDR2 are MGHRA and YSYEKL. This CDR3 has 18 amino acids. TCRdb re-derived calls from the 5' RACE reads in MiXCR, one entry per CDR3 protein. This sample has around 88,000 distinct CDR3 sequences; about an eighth occur once, and the top ten carry about 26%. This clonotype was seen only a few times. The TCR was taken from a young man who received the YFV17D yellow fever vaccine. The starting material was CD8+ T cells not binding an NS4B(214-222) dextramer, sorted from PBMCs, obtained 21 days after the first yellow fever vaccination. The chain has TRBV4-1 and TRBJ1-2; 8 bases line up with TRBD1. The CDR3: CASSQGGQGAYVADGYTF. DNA for the CDR3: TGCGCCAGCAGCCAAGGAGGTCAGGGGGCGTACGTGGCGGACGGCTACACCTTC.